Below are 10 T cell receptor beta chains sequenced from a single sample in a study of T cell responses to AZD1222 COVID-19 vaccine. TCRdb's copy holds only in-frame clones and misses some; the assay was immunoSEQ multiplex PCR. The data show 140,000 to 150,000 clones, roughly 90% seen once. Here the sequenced sample was peripheral blood, taken on day 0 of AZD1222 vaccination. These receptors all stem from an adult in good health.

V usage is TRBV30 and J usage is TRBJ2-6; maybe TRBD1 (6 bases). Per germline, CDR1 GTSNPN and CDR2 SVGIG (reference sequence). The CDR3 extends over 18 amino acids. Trimming removed 8 bases from V and 3 bases from J, with 26 bases in between. The DNA for the CDR3 is TGTGCCACCTTGGAGTTTGGTGCAGGGGCGTATGGGGCCAACGTCCTGACTTTC. Translation: CATLEFGAGAYGANVLTF.

The V call is TRBV30, the J call TRBJ1-5; D ambiguous. The germline CDR1 and CDR2 sequences are GTSNPN and SVGIG (reference sequence). V gave up 5 bases and J gave up 2 bases, with 10 bases separating them. The CDR3 length is 13 residues. This CDR3 is CAWSSWGNQPQHF. The DNA of the CDR3 is TGTGCCTGGTCGTCATGGGGCAATCAGCCCCAGCATTTT.

J is TRBJ2-1 and V is TRBV19, with D maybe TRBD2 (6 bases). This CDR3 has 13 amino acids. CDR1 and CDR2 from the germline V gene are LNHDA and SQIVND (reference sequence). With 4 bases removed from V and 2 bases from J, the gap between germline ends came to 6 bases. The CDR3 sequence is CASSSGTYNEQFF. CDR3 DNA: TGTGCCAGTAGTAGCGGGACCTACAATGAGCAGTTCTTC.

This clone was picked up a small number of times. The chain joins TRBV6-5 to TRBJ1-2; no definite D call. The CDR3 is 11 amino acids. Germline CDR1 reads MNHEY; CDR2 reads SVGAGI. The V end was cut by 8 bases, the J end by 8 bases, with 12 bases between. CDR3 loop: CASAEARGYTF. The CDR3 coding sequence is TGTGCCAGCGCGGAAGCACGCGGCTACACCTTC.

The chain links TRBV2 to TRBJ2-4; possibly TRBD2 for D (6 bases). V shed 2 bases and J shed 6 bases, with 11 bases lying between them. The CDR3 sequence is 14 residues long. The V gene's germline CDR1 is SNHLY and CDR2 FYNNEI. In DNA, the CDR3 is TGTGCCAGCAGTGAACTAGTGGGAGGAAACATTCAGTACTTC. It translates to CASSELVGGNIQYF. Together with reference TRBV2 and TRBJ2-4, the CDR3 gives the full variable domain: EPEVTQTPSHQVTQMGQEVILRCVPISNHLYFYWYRQILGQKVEFLVSFYNNEISEKSEIFDDQFSVERPDGSNFTLKIRSTKLEDSAMYFCASSELVGGNIQYFGAGTRLSVL.

The V and J genes are TRBV9 and TRBJ2-3, with TRBD2 matching over 8 bases. CDR1 and CDR2 from the germline V gene are SGDLS and YYNGEE. The CDR3 length is 17 residues. With 0 bases clipped from V and 2 bases from J, the junction kept 8 bases outside the gene matches. The CDR3 DNA reads TGTGCCAGCAGCGTAGCTCCCGGGACTAGGGTCACAGATACGCAGTATTTT. Amino acids: CASSVAPGTRVTDTQYF.

The chain joins TRBV18 to TRBJ1-1; no reliable D call. Germline loops: CDR1 KGHSH, CDR2 LQKENI. V was trimmed by 1 base and J by 2 bases, leaving 17 bases between them. The CDR3 covers 17 residues. CDR3 in amino acids: CASSPQRTDRFNTEAFF. The CDR3, as DNA: TGTGCCAGCTCACCACAAAGGACTGATCGGTTCAACACTGAAGCTTTCTTT.

This clone has a single count. The V and J genes are TRBV28 and TRBJ2-7, with D possibly TRBD2 on 6 matching bases. The CDR3 is made up of 11 amino acids. Germline CDR1 MDHEN, CDR2 SYDVKM. Trimming removed 7 bases from V and 2 bases from J, with 6 bases in between. The CDR3 here is CASTGAYEQYF. Here the CDR3 DNA reads TGTGCCAGCACGGGGGCCTACGAGCAGTACTTC.

This chain connects TRBV24-1 to TRBJ2-1; perhaps D is TRBD1 or TRBD2 (5 bases each). The length of the CDR3 is 16 residues. Germline V CDR1 and CDR2: KGHDR, SFDVKD. The V and J ends lost 2 bases and 5 bases respectively, with 15 bases between them. The DNA for the CDR3 is TGTGCCACCAGTGATTCCAGCCGAGGGGATCACAATGAGCAGTTCTTC. It codes for CATSDSSRGDHNEQFF.

This clone occurred a few times. This chain links TRBV6-5 with TRBJ1-4, with D hard to call. Per germline, CDR1 MNHEY and CDR2 SVGAGI. This CDR3 is 13 amino acids long. The germline V and J ends were trimmed by 4 bases and 0 bases, with 3 bases remaining between them. The DNA for the CDR3 is TGTGCCAGCAGTTGGACAACTAATGAAAAACTGTTTTTT. As protein: CASSWTTNEKLFF.